Each of the 20 T cell receptor beta chains below was sequenced from the same sample in a study of OX40 agonist ivuxolimab in advanced cancers. Profiled with immunoSEQ multiplex PCR; TCRdb holds only in-frame clones, not every one. The data contain about 79,000 clones, roughly 91% of them singletons. Specimen: CD4+ or CD8+ T cells sorted from blood, collected in a trial of the OX40 agonist ivuxolimab. These receptors were taken from an adult with an advanced solid tumor such as melanoma, head and neck, liver or kidney cancer.

The genes are TRBV19 and TRBJ2-2; 7 bases are a match to TRBD2. The length of the CDR3 is 15 residues. V gave up 6 bases and J gave up 7 bases; unmatched junction bases: 11. Germline loops: CDR1 LNHDA, CDR2 SQIVND (reference sequence). Written as DNA, the CDR3 is TGTGCCAGTAGACTAGCGTCAGGGCTGGGCGGGGAGCTGTTTTTT. Amino acids: CASRLASGLGGELFF. The entire variable domain, with the rest obtained from reference TRBV19 and TRBJ2-2, is as follows: DGGITQSPKYLFRKEGQNVTLSCEQNLNHDAMYWYRQDPGQGLRLIYYSQIVNDFQKGDIAEGYSVSREKKESFPLTVTSAQKNPTAFYLCASRLASGLGGELFFGEGSRLTVL.

The genes are TRBV7-9 and TRBJ2-3; 13 nucleotides line up with TRBD2. Unmatched junction bases numbered 6, after V lost 3 bases and J lost 6 bases. The CDR3 consists of 16 residues. Germline values: CDR1 SEHNR, CDR2 FQNEAQ (reference sequence). In DNA form, the CDR3 reads TGTGCCAGCAGCTTCGGACTAGCGGGGGCTCCTGATACGCAGTATTTT. Protein: CASSFGLAGAPDTQYF.

V and J are TRBV6-1 and TRBJ1-1; no firm D call. Germline lookup yields CDR1 MNHNS and CDR2 SASEGT. This CDR3 is 15 amino acids long. The V end lost 1 base, the J end lost 1 base, and 10 bases lay between the germline ends. CDR3 bases: TGTGCCAGCAGTGAAGTTGTGGCTAAGAACACTGAAGCTTTCTTT. This encodes CASSEVVAKNTEAFF.

The V and J genes are TRBV4-1 and TRBJ2-5; no definite D call. Trimming took off 0 bases at V and 1 base at J, with 6 bases between the two ends. CDR3 length: 14 amino acids. CDR1 and CDR2 (germline): MGHRA, YSYEKL. CDR3 in amino acids: CASSQDPSQETQYF. CDR3 in DNA: TGCGCCAGCAGCCAAGATCCCAGCCAAGAGACCCAGTACTTC.

The J gene is TRBJ1-5, the V gene TRBV5-5; no definite D call. The CDR3 has 13 residues. The V and J ends lost 5 bases and 4 bases respectively, with 10 bases between them. Germline CDR1 is SGHKS and CDR2 is YYEKEE (reference sequence). The CDR3 reads CASRVTPNQPQHF. The CDR3, as DNA: TGTGCCAGCAGAGTGACACCAAATCAGCCCCAGCATTTT.

The chain employs TRBV7-9 and TRBJ2-1; 15 nucleotides agree with TRBD2. Germline-derived CDR1 and CDR2 are SEHNR and FQNEAQ (reference sequence). The V and J ends lost 4 bases and 6 bases, in that order; junction bases with no gene match: 13. There are 19 residues in the CDR3. In DNA form, the CDR3 reads TGTGCCAGCAGCTCCGCCGGGACTAGCGGGGGGTCTAGCTTCAATGAGCAGTTCTTC. Its translation is CASSSAGTSGGSSFNEQFF.

The rearrangement joins TRBV7-2 to TRBJ2-2, with 11 bases fitting TRBD2. CDR3 length: 18 residues. Per the germline V gene, CDR1 is SGHTA and CDR2 is FQGNSA. V shed 3 bases and J 7 bases; nucleotides not matched to a gene: 13. CDR3 in amino acids: CASSLGLAGGHLNGELFF. CDR3 nucleotide sequence: TGTGCCAGCAGCTTGGGTCTAGCGGGGGGCCATCTAAACGGGGAGCTGTTTTTT.

This rearrangement joins TRBV5-5 to TRBJ2-7; D may be TRBD1 or TRBD2 (6 bases each). This CDR3 comprises 15 residues. V lost 6 bases and J lost 3, with 19 bases in between. Germline V CDR1 and CDR2: SGHKS, YYEKEE (reference sequence). CDR3 in amino acids: CASKPGGDQGYEQYF. In nucleotides, the CDR3 is TGTGCCAGCAAGCCCGGGGGCGACCAAGGCTACGAGCAGTACTTC.

A note on this clone: One junction end disagrees with the germline gene, perhaps due to a read error. This chain links TRBV7-7 with TRBJ1-1; D is unclear. CDR1 is SSHAT and CDR2 is FNYEAQ in the germline V gene (reference sequence). The CDR3 totals 13 residues. This CDR3 is CASSLAGDTEAFF. CDR3 DNA sequence: TGTGCTAGCAGCTTAGCGGGTGATACTGAAGCTTTCTTT. The variable domain in full, completed from reference TRBV7-7 and TRBJ1-1, reads GAGVSQSPRYKVTKRGQDVTLRCDPISSHATLYWYQQALGQGPEFLTYFNYEAQPDKSGLPSDRFSAERPEGSISTLTIQRTEQRDSAMYRCASSLAGDTEAFFGQGTRLTVV.

The chain has TRBV18 and TRBJ1-1, with a weak D call TRBD1 (5 bases). This CDR3 region has 14 residues. V lost 4 bases and J lost 4, with 13 bases in between. Germline V lookup: CDR1 KGHSH, CDR2 LQKENI. Here the CDR3 DNA reads TGTGCCAGCTCACGGTCTGATGGGGGCACTGAAGCTTTCTTT. Translation gives CASSRSDGGTEAFF.

The chain links TRBV18 to TRBJ1-2, with TRBD1 matching 11 bases. The germline V gene encodes CDR1 KGHSH and CDR2 LQKENI. Trimming removed 6 bases from V and 5 bases from J; junction bases left unmatched: 8. This CDR3 spans 15 amino acids. The CDR3 region is CASSGDRGDSYGYTF. The CDR3 region has the DNA TGTGCCAGCTCTGGGGACAGGGGGGACTCGTATGGCTACACCTTC.

This chain links TRBV4-1 with TRBJ2-3, with 11 positions matching TRBD2. J gave up 5 bases and V 4 bases, and 11 bases lay outside the gene matches. The CDR3 sequence is 17 residues long. CDR1 is MGHRA, CDR2 YSYEKL, per germline. The CDR3 nucleotides are TGCGCCAGCAGCCTCCGCACTAGCGGGGGAGTTGGAGATACGCAGTATTTT. Amino acids: CASSLRTSGGVGDTQYF.

The chain links TRBV11-3 to TRBJ2-2; 13 positions match TRBD2. Germline loops: CDR1 SGHNT, CDR2 YENEEA. V shed 5 bases and J 5 bases; nucleotides not matched to a gene: 5. The CDR3 length is 16 residues. CDR3 DNA sequence: TGTGCCAGCAGCCAACTAGCGGGGGGGACGACCGGGGAGCTGTTTTTT. Its protein is CASSQLAGGTTGELFF.

The gene calls are TRBV6-5 and TRBJ1-1; unclear D gene. Germline loops: CDR1 MNHEY, CDR2 SVGAGI. The CDR3 has 15 amino acids. Deletions cut 5 bases from V and 4 bases from J, with 17 bases between. Here the CDR3 DNA reads TGTGCCAGCAGTGCTGAATACCGGAGTGCCACTGAAGCTTTCTTT. Encoded protein: CASSAEYRSATEAFF.

This rearrangement joins TRBV2 to TRBJ2-7; D is possibly TRBD1 or TRBD2 (5 bases each). Germline V CDR1 and CDR2: SNHLY, FYNNEI. Trimming removed 6 bases from V and 6 bases from J, with 9 bases in between. The CDR3 runs to 11 residues. As DNA, the CDR3 is TGTGCCAGCAGATTGAGGGGCGAGCAGTACTTC. This encodes CASRLRGEQYF.

The CDR3 region has the DNA TGTGCCAGCAGTTGGACAGATCAGGATGAAAAACTGTTTTTT. It translates to CASSWTDQDEKLFF. The chain uses TRBV27 and TRBJ1-4; a possible D gene is TRBD1 (6 bases). The germline V gene has CDR1 MNHEY and CDR2 SMNVEV (reference sequence). The CDR3 runs 14 residues. Trimming stripped 4 bases from V and 6 bases from J, with 12 bases between.

V is TRBV27 and J is TRBJ1-2; D not certain. This CDR3 comprises 13 residues. V was shortened by 9 bases and J by 8 bases, with 19 bases between the two germline ends. Germline V CDR1 and CDR2: MNHEY, SMNVEV (reference sequence). CDR3 residues: CASRAPGAEGYTF. CDR3 nucleotide sequence: TGTGCCAGTCGTGCACCGGGAGCGGAAGGCTACACCTTC.

CDR3 residues: CASTDLTGGRDTEAFF. The CDR3 nucleotides are TGTGCCAGCACCGACCTCACCGGGGGGCGCGACACTGAAGCTTTCTTT. The chain recombines TRBV9 with TRBJ1-1; D is possibly TRBD1 (6 bases). Germline V lookup: CDR1 SGDLS, CDR2 YYNGEE. The CDR3 is made up of 16 amino acids. V was pared by 6 bases and J by 3 bases, with 21 bases between.

V usage is TRBV7-2 and J usage is TRBJ1-1, with TRBD1 matching over 8 bases. The germline V gene encodes CDR1 SGHTA and CDR2 FQGNSA. Losses at the gene ends were 5 bases for V and 6 bases for J; bases not matched to a gene: 11. The length of the CDR3 is 15 residues. As DNA, the CDR3 is TGTGCCAGCAGCCTCTCGACAGGGGTAGGGTCTGAAGCTTTCTTT. Its translation: CASSLSTGVGSEAFF. Full variable domain (missing parts from reference TRBV7-2 and TRBJ1-1): GAGVSQSPSNKVTEKGKDVELRCDPISGHTALYWYRQSLGQGLEFLIYFQGNSAPDKSGLPSDRFSAERTGGSVSTLTIQRTQQEDSAVYLCASSLSTGVGSEAFFGQGTRLTVV.

Only one count was recorded for this clone. This sequence joins TRBV12-5 and TRBJ2-3, with D possibly TRBD2 on 6 matching bases. CDR3 length: 14 amino acids. Germline V gives CDR1 LGHNT, CDR2 FRNRAP. The CDR3 loop reads CASRRDLGTDTQYF. Here the CDR3 DNA reads TGTGCCTCTCGCCGGGACTTGGGCACAGATACGCAGTATTTT.